The source of this TCR beta chain is a study of siplizumab effects on memory and regulatory T cells. Whole-study results and caveats: Unstimulated subsets contained matches for only a minor fraction of alloreactive clones. It was not possible to assign a naive or memory phenotype to roughly 75-95% of proliferating CD4+ or CD8+ clones. Mappable alloreactive CD4+ clones averaged approximately 70% Treg-derived with siplizumab versus around 25% in controls.

Generated by immunoSEQ multiplex PCR, the TCRdb table keeps only in-frame clones and is missing some. The table has more than 45,000 clones, about 92% seen once. CDR1 and CDR2 from the germline V gene are LNHDA and SQIVND (reference sequence). The junction had 11 bases not matched to a gene; V was cut back by 0 bases and J by 1 base. The CDR3 has 18 residues. For this clone: Its specificity is not known.

This chain connects TRBV19 to TRBJ1-1; 7 nucleotides align to TRBD1. Sequencing input: CD8+ T cells sorted from blood. The sequence came from a human donor in good health. The DNA for the CDR3 is TGTGCCAGTAGTATAGATCTGGACAGGCGGGGAGAGAACACTGAAGCTTTCTTT. The encoded protein is CASSIDLDRRGENTEAFF.